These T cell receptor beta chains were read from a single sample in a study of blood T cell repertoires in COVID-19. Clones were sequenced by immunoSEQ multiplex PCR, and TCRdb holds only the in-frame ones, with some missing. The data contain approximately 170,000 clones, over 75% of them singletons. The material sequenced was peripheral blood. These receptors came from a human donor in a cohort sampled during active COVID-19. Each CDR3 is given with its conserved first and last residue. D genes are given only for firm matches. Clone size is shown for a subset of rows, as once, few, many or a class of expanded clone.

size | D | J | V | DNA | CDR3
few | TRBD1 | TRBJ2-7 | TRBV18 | TGTGCCAGCTCACCCCCAGGGGACAGGGGGCGTGAGCAGTACTTC | CASSPPGDRGREQYF
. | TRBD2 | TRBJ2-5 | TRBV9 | TGTGCCAGCAGCGTAGGGGCTAGCGGGAGTAAGGAGACCCAGTACTTC | CASSVGASGSKETQYF
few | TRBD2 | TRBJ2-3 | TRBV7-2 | TGTGCCAGCAGCTTAAGGGGGCGCGGCGGGAGGGTAGCAGATACGCAGTATTTT | CASSLRGRGGRVADTQYF
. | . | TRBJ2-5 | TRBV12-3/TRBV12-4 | TGTGCCAGCACCCTGGACTGGACGGAGACCCAGTACTTC | CASTLDWTETQYF
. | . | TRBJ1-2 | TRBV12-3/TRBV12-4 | TGTGCCAGCAGTCGGGGGAACTATGGCTACACCTTC | CASSRGNYGYTF
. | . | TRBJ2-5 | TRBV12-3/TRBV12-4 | TGTGCCAGCAGTACGAGGCTGAGGGAGACCCAGTACTTC | CASSTRLRETQYF
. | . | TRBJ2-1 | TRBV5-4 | TGTGCCAGCAGCTTGGCTGGCTCCAGCTCCTACAATGAGCAGTTCTTC | CASSLAGSSSYNEQFF
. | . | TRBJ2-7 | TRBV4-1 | TGCGCCAGCAGGGGACTTAGCTCCTACGAGCAGTACTTC | CASRGLSSYEQYF
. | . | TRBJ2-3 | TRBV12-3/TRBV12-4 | TGTGCCAGCAGTTTAGGGGAGCGAGATACGCAGTATTTT | CASSLGERDTQYF
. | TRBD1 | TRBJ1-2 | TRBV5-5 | TGTGCCAGCAGCCCGTGGGACAGGGGGATTGGTGGCTACACCTTC | CASSPWDRGIGGYTF
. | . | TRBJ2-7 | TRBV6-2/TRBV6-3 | TGTGCCAGCAGTTATTCGACTCCTGGCTACGAGCAGTACTTC | CASSYSTPGYEQYF
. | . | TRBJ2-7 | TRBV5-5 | TGTGCCAGCAGCATAAAATCTAGCGACTACGAGCAGTACTTC | CASSIKSSDYEQYF
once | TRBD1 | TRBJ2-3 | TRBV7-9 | TGTGCCAGCAGCTTAAGGGACAGCAACACAGATACGCAGTATTTT | CASSLRDSNTDTQYF
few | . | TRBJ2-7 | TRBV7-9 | TGTGCCAGCAGCTCCACTAGCTACGAGCAGTACTTC | CASSSTSYEQYF
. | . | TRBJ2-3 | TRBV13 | TGTGCCAGCAGCTTACGAGTTGGGACTTCCACAGATACGCAGTATTTT | CASSLRVGTSTDTQYF
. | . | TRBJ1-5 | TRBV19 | TGTGCCAGTAGTATACTCGGGGATAGCAATCAGCCCCAGCATTTT | CASSILGDSNQPQHF
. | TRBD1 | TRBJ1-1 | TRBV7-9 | TGTGCCATCGAGGGACAGGGACCTGAAGCTTTCTTT | CAIEGQGPEAFF
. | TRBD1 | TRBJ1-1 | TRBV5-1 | TGCGCCAGCAGCCGAGAACAGGGGGTGGGGAACACTGAAGCTTTCTTT | CASSREQGVGNTEAFF
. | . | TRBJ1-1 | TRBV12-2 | TGTGCAAGTCGCAACAGGGTTAACACTGAAGCTTTCTTT | CASRNRVNTEAFF
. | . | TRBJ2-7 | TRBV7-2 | TGTGCCAGCAGCTTAGCGCTGGCAGGGCGTAGCACCTACGAGCAGTACTTC | CASSLALAGRSTYEQYF
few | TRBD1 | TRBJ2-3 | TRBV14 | TGTGCCAGCAGCCAACAGACAGGGCTGAACACAGATACGCAGTATTTT | CASSQQTGLNTDTQYF
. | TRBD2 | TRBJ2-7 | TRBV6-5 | TGTGCCAGCAGTACGCGGGAGGATGAGCAGTACTTC | CASSTREDEQYF
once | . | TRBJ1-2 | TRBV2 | TGTGCCACCTCCGGCCCAAATGGGGGGACGAGGGGCTACACCTTC | CATSGPNGGTRGYTF
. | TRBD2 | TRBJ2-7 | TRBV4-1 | TGCGCCAGCAGTCTGGATCAGGGGGCACTAGCGGGAGTCTACGAGCAGTACTTC | CASSLDQGALAGVYEQYF
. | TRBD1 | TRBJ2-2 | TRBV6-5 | TGTGCCAGCACGGACAGGGGGCGGGACACCGGGGAGCTGTTTTTT | CASTDRGRDTGELFF
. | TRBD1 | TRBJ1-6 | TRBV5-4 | TGTGCCAGCAGCTTGAGGACAGGAGGGAATTCACCCCTCCACTTT | CASSLRTGGNSPLHF
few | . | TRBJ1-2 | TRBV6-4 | TGTGCCAGCAGGAGTTCTAGTCGCGGGAATAACTATGGCTACACCTTC | CASRSSSRGNNYGYTF
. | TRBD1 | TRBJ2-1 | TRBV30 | TGTGCCTGGAGTGCATTGGGACAGGGGGTTCGGTATGAGCAGTTCTTC | CAWSALGQGVRYEQFF
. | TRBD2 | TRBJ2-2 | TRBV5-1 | TGCGCCAGCAGCTTCCCCCGGGTAGCGGAAGAGCCGGGAGGTGCAAGGGCCGGGGAGCTGTTTTTT | CASSFPRVAEEPGGARAGELFF
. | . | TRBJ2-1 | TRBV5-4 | TGTGCCAGCAGCTTGGCGTCAGGTCTCTACAATGAGCAGTTCTTC | CASSLASGLYNEQFF
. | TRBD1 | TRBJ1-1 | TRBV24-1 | TGTGCCACCAGTGACGCAGGGGGGATGAACACTGAAGCTTTCTTT | CATSDAGGMNTEAFF
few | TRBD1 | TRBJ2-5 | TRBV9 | TGTGCCAGCAGCAAGGGACAGGCGGGAGAGACCCAGTACTTC | CASSKGQAGETQYF
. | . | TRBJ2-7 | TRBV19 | TGTGCCAGTAGTACGGGGTCGCGCGGGGCCACCTACGAGCAGTACTTC | CASSTGSRGATYEQYF
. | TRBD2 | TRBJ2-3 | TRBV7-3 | TGTGCCAGCAGCCCGGGGGTAGCGGGAGTGGGCACAGATACGCAGTATTTT | CASSPGVAGVGTDTQYF
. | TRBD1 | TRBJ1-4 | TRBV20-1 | TGCAGTGCTAGTACCGGAGGGGGCTCGGTGGAAAAACTGTTTTTT | CSASTGGGSVEKLFF
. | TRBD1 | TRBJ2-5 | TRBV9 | TGTGCCAGCAGCGTAGGCCCGACAGGGGTCAACCAAGAGACCCAGTACTTC | CASSVGPTGVNQETQYF
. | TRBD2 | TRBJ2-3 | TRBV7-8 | TGTGCCAGCAGCTTAGTTAGCGCTTTGGCGGGGGGTTCAGATACGCAGTATTTT | CASSLVSALAGGSDTQYF
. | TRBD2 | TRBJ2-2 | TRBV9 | TGTGCCAGCAACGGACTAGCGGGGAACACCGGGGAGCTGTTTTTT | CASNGLAGNTGELFF
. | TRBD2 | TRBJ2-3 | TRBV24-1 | TGTGCCACCATGGGACTAGCGGACGATACGCAGTATTTT | CATMGLADDTQYF
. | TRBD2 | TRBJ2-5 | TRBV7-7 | TGTGCCAGCAGCTTCCTATTGGGCGGGGGGGCTCAAGGGACCCAGTACTTC | CASSFLLGGGAQGTQYF
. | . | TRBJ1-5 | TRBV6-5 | TGTGCCAGCAGTTACTCGCGTTATAGCAATCAGCCCCAGCATTTT | CASSYSRYSNQPQHF
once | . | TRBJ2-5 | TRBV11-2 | TGTGCCAGCAGCCACGGGCGTGGCGGAGGTATTCAAGAGACCCAGTACTTC | CASSHGRGGGIQETQYF
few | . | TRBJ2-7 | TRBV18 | TGTGCCAGCTCCGAGGATTTATCCTACGAGCAGTACTTC | CASSEDLSYEQYF
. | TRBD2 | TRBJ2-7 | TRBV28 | TGTGCCAGCAGTTTTGCGGGAGCCTTACTGCAGTACTTC | CASSFAGALLQYF
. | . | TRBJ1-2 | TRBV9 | TGTGCCAGCAGCGTAGTATCAGGGGATAACTATGGCTACACCTTC | CASSVVSGDNYGYTF
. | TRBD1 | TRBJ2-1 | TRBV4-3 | TGCGCCAGCAGCCAAGAATGGGGACAGGGATTCGTTAAGGACTCCTACAATGAGCAGTTCTTC | CASSQEWGQGFVKDSYNEQFF
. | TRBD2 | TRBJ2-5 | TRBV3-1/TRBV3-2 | TGTGCCAGCAGCCAAGATAAGCGGGGTTGGGAGGAGACCCAGTACTTC | CASSQDKRGWEETQYF
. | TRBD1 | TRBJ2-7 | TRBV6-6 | TGTGCCAGCAGTCAGTGGACAGGATTAGGCGAGCAGTACTTC | CASSQWTGLGEQYF
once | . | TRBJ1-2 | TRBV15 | TGTGCCACCAGCAGAGACTCAGACTATGGCTACACCTTC | CATSRDSDYGYTF
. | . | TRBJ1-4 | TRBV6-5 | TGTGCCAGCAGTTACGGACAAGAGTGGGGTGAAAAACTGTTTTTT | CASSYGQEWGEKLFF
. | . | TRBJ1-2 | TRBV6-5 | TGTGCCAGCAGTTACTCCCGGAGAATTTACGATGGCTACACCTTC | CASSYSRRIYDGYTF
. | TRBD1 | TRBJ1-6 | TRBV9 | TGTGCCAGCAGCACCGGGACAGGGGTAGGTAATTCACCCCTCCACTTT | CASSTGTGVGNSPLHF
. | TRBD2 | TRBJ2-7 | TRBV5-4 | TGTGCCAGCAGCTTGGCTGGCGGGAGTACCCACGAGCAGTACTTC | CASSLAGGSTHEQYF
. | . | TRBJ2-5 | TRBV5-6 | TGTGCCAGCAGCTTCCCGGGATCTAAAGAGACCCAGTACTTC | CASSFPGSKETQYF